Listed here is a single T cell receptor (beta chain). TCRdb keeps only in-frame clones here, not all; method: immunoSEQ multiplex PCR. Here the sample spans 97,000 or so clones, about 92% being singletons. The data stem from a study of control samples from healthy donors and cancer patients. The receptor was derived from a young woman in good health. The sequencing sample was made of blood.

The CDR3, as DNA: TGTGCCAGTAGTGCCCGGGCCGCCTACGAGCAGTACTTC. This translates into CASSARAAYEQYF. The chain joins TRBV19 to TRBJ2-7, with no clear D. From germline, CDR1 is LNHDA and CDR2 SQIVND (reference sequence). There are 13 residues in the CDR3. Trimming removed 5 bases from V and 2 bases from J, with 10 bases in between.